This T cell receptor (beta chain) stems from a study of T cell changes during pregnancy in multiple sclerosis. The germline gives CDR1 SQVTM, CDR2 ANQGSEA. This CDR3 has 14 amino acids. The junction had 2 bases not matched to a gene; V was cut back by 0 bases and J by 1 base. Assay used: immunoSEQ multiplex PCR; TCRdb lists only in-frame clones, some missing. The data show fewer than 65,000 clones, with 93% seen just once and around 1.9% held by the top ten. The J gene is TRBJ2-5, the V gene TRBV29-1, with TRBD2 matching 7 bases. The starting material was peripheral blood, obtained in the second trimester of pregnancy. This clonotype was obtained from a female donor with multiple sclerosis, enrolled in a pregnancy study. The CDR3, as DNA: TGCAGCGTTGAAGAAGGACTAGGCCAAGAGACCCAGTACTTC. Its protein product is CSVEEGLGQETQYF.